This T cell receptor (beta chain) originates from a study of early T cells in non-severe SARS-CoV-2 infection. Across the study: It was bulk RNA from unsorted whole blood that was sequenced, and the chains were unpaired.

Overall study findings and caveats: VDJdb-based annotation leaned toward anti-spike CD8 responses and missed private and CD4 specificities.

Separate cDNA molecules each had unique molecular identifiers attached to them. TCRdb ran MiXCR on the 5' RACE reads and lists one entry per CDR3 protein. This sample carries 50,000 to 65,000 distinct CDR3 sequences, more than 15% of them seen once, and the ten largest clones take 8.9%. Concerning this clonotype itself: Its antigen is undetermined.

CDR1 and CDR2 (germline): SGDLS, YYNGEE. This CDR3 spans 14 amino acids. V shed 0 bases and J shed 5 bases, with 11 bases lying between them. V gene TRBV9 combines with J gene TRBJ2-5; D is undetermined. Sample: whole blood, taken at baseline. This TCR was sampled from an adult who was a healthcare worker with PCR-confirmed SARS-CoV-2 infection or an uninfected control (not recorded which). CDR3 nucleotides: TGTGCCAGCAGCGTAGCCATCCAGCTGGAGACCCAGTACTTC. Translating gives CASSVAIQLETQYF.